This T cell receptor beta chain originates from a study of CD8 T cells in ankylosing spondylitis. MiXCR, applied by TCRdb to the 5' RACE reads, yields one record per CDR3 protein. Among 150,000 to 200,000 distinct CDR3 sequences listed, under 35% were seen once. Notes on the study in general: Disease-linked clones had a CD8+ phenotype and relatively low frequency in peripheral blood.

This clonotype has more than one count but fewer than ten. Its antigen is unidentified. There are 15 residues in the CDR3. Germline loops: CDR1 MNHEY, CDR2 SVGAGI. V trimming: 0 bases; J trimming: 4 bases; junction bases outside the gene matches: 0. This TCR was recovered from a male donor with ankylosing spondylitis. The sample taken for sequencing was synovial fluid, either unsorted or a sorted T cell fraction (not recorded which). The chain combines TRBV6-5 with TRBJ1-6, with 7 bases identical to TRBD1. CDR3: CASSYSTGYNSPLHF. The CDR3 DNA reads TGTGCCAGCAGTTACTCGACAGGGTATAATTCACCCCTCCACTTT.